A selection of T cell receptor beta chains follows, all from one sample in a study of Ad26.COV2.S vaccination and SARS-CoV-2 variants. Clones were sequenced by immunoSEQ multiplex PCR, and TCRdb holds only the in-frame ones, with some missing. The table lists roughly 350,000 clones, more than 75% of them singletons. The material was peripheral blood, obtained in a trial of Ad26.COV2.S vaccine versus placebo. The receptors were sampled from a person aged 18-65 years who received the Ad26.COV2.S COVID-19 vaccine or a placebo. Both conserved end residues are trimmed from each CDR3.

V: TRBV7-2
J: TRBJ1-2
CDR3: ASSLSTAGADGYT

V: TRBV15
J: TRBJ1-1
CDR3: ATSKLVGTANTEAF

V: TRBV11-2
J: TRBJ2-7
CDR3: ASSLDGRYEQY

V: TRBV6-5
J: TRBJ1-2
CDR3: ASSYLTGVNGYT

V: TRBV7-3
J: TRBJ2-3
CDR3: ASSFGALTDTQY

V: TRBV18
J: TRBJ1-2
CDR3: ASSPPTQNYGYT

V: TRBV18
J: TRBJ1-5
CDR3: ASSPPGTVSQPQH

V: TRBV2
J: TRBJ2-1
CDR3: ASSEVGGVPYNEQF

V: TRBV5-8
J: TRBJ1-4
CDR3: ASSQTGTGDEKLF

V: TRBV5-1
J: TRBJ1-5
CDR3: ASSLDGSTSNQPQH

V: TRBV27
J: TRBJ2-7
CDR3: ASSRDRGAYEQY

V: TRBV12-3/TRBV12-4
J: TRBJ1-5
CDR3: ASTKDRGQPQH

V: TRBV9
J: TRBJ1-1
CDR3: ASSALPNTEAF

V: TRBV6-4
J: TRBJ1-1
CDR3: ASSEDSEDTEAF

V: TRBV28
J: TRBJ2-1
CDR3: ASSENRGLSANEQF

V: TRBV7-9
J: TRBJ2-3
CDR3: ASSFISSTRVSTDTQY

V: TRBV5-1
J: TRBJ2-1
CDR3: ASSLGQGSNEQF